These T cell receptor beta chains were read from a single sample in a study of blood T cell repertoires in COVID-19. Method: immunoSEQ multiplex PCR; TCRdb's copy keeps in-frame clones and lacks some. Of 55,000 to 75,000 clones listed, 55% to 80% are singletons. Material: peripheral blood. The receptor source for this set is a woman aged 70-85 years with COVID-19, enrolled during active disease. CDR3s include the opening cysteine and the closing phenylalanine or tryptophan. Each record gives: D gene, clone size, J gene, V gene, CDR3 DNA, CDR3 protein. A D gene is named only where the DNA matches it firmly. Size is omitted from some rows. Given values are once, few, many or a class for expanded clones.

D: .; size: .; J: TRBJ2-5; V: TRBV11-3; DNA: TGTGCCAGCAGCTTAGATCGCGACAGGCAAGAGACCCAGTACTTC; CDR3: CASSLDRDRQETQYF
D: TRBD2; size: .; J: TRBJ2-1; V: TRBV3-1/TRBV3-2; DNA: TGTGCCAGCAGCCACACTAGCGGCAATGAGCAGTTCTTC; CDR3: CASSHTSGNEQFF
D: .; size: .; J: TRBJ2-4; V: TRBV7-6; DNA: TGTGCCAGCAGCTTAGCTATTGGAGACATTCAGTACTTC; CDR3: CASSLAIGDIQYF
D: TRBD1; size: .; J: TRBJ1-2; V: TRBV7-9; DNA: TGTGCCAGCAGCAGTTACAGGGGGCCGAATGGCTACACCTTC; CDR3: CASSSYRGPNGYTF
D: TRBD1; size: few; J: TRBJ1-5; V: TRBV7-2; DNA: TGTGCCAGCAGCACCACAGGGGGCGCGATCCAGCCCCAGCATTTT; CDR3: CASSTTGGAIQPQHF
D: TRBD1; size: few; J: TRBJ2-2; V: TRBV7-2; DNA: TGTGCCAGCAGCCCGGGACAGGCGAACACCGGGGAGCTGTTTTTT; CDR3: CASSPGQANTGELFF
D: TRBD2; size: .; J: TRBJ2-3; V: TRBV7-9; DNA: TGTGCCAGCAGCTCCAGCGGGGGGACTCTTTTCACAGATACGCAGTATTTT; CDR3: CASSSSGGTLFTDTQYF
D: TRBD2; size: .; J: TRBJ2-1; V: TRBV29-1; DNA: TGCAGCGTTGACGCCCCGGGACGGGGGGGGGTAAATGAGCAGTTCTTC; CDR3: CSVDAPGRGGVNEQFF
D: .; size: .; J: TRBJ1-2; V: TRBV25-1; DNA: TGTGCCAGCAGTGATCCTAGGGGGGGAAACTATGGCTACACCTTC; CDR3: CASSDPRGGNYGYTF
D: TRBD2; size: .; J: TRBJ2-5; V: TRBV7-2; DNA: TGTGCCAGCAGACCCGGACTAGCGGGGGCTCAAGAGACCCAGTACTTC; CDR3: CASRPGLAGAQETQYF
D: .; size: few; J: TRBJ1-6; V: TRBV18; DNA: TGTGCCAGCTCACCGACCGGCGGAGGGAACTATAATTCACCCCTCCACTTT; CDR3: CASSPTGGGNYNSPLHF
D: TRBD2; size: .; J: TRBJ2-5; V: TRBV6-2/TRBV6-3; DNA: TGTGCCAGCAGCCGACTAGCGGCGGAAGAGACCCAGTACTTC; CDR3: CASSRLAAEETQYF
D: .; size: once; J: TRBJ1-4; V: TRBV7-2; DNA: TGTGCCAGCAGCTTCGGGGGGAACTTGGAAAAACTGTTTTTT; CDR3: CASSFGGNLEKLFF
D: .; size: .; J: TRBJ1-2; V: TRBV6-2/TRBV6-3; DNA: TGTGCCAGCAGTTACTCGATTGGGGCTTATGGCTACACCTTC; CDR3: CASSYSIGAYGYTF
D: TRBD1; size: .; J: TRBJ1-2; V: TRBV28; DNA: TGTGCCAGCCGGACAGGGGGCAAGTATGGCTACACCTTC; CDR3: CASRTGGKYGYTF
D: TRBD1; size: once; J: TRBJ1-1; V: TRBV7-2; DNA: TGTGCCAGCAGCTCGACAGGGGGCCTTACTGAAGCTTTCTTT; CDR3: CASSSTGGLTEAFF
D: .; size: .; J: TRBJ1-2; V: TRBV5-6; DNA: TGTGCCAGCAGCTTGGTCGGGCAGGGTGGCTATGGCTACACCTTC; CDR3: CASSLVGQGGYGYTF
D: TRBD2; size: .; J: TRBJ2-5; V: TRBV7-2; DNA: TGTGCCAGCAGCTCGACTAGCGGGGGGGAGACCCAGTACTTC; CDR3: CASSSTSGGETQYF
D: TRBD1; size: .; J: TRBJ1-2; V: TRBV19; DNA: TGTGCCAGTAGTATAGGGGAAGTGTTGGACAGGGTCCTTTTCTATGGCTACACCTTC; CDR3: CASSIGEVLDRVLFYGYTF
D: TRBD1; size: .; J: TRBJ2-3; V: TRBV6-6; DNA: TGTGCCAGCAGTCAACCCCCCGGACAGGGGGGTTTGGATACGCAGTATTTT; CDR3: CASSQPPGQGGLDTQYF
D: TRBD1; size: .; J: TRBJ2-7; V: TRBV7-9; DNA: TGTGCCAGCAGCAAGGACAGGGACGACTACGAGCAGTACTTC; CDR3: CASSKDRDDYEQYF
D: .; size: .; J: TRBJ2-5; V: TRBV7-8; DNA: TGTGCCAGCAGCCCGTACTATATGTCCCCCCAAGAGACCCAGTACTTC; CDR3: CASSPYYMSPQETQYF
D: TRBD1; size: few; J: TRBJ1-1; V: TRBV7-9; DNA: TGTGCCAGCAGCTGGAGGGGACAGACATCCGAAGCTTTCTTT; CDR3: CASSWRGQTSEAFF
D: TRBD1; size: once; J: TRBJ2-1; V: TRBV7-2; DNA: TGTGCCAGCAGCTACCGACAGGGGGAACACAATGAGCAGTTCTTC; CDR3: CASSYRQGEHNEQFF
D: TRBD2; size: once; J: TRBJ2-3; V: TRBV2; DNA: TGTGCCAGCAGTGAGCTAGCGGGAGGCTCAGATACGCAGTATTTT; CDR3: CASSELAGGSDTQYF
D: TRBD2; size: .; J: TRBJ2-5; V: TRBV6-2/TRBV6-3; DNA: TGTGCCAGCAGTTACCCGGCGGGCGGGAGGGCCAGAGAGACCCAGTACTTC; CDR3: CASSYPAGGRARETQYF
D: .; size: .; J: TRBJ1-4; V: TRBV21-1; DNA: TGTGCCAGCAGCAACGAAGAGGGGGCGGGTGAAAAACTGTTTTTT; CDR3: CASSNEEGAGEKLFF
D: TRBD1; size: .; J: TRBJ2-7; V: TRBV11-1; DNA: TGTGCCAGCAGCCCCCTTACAGGGGCTCCTATGTACGAGCAGTACTTC; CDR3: CASSPLTGAPMYEQYF